This T cell receptor beta chain was profiled in a study of T-cell reconstitution after alpha-beta-depleted transplantation in children. The ends were cut back, 6 bases at V and 6 bases at J, with 21 bases in the middle. Germline CDR1 is LNHDA and CDR2 is SQIVND (reference sequence). The CDR3 runs 15 residues. Unique molecular identifiers were built into the TCRbeta library. Using its own MiXCR run on the PCR reads, TCRdb lists one record per CDR3 protein. The sample includes some 250,000 distinct CDR3 sequences, more than 10% of them seen just once. This clonotype was seen only a few times. The sequencing used PBMCs from the stem cell graft donor, collected from the stem cell graft. The chain carries TRBV19 and TRBJ2-7, with a possible D match to TRBD2 (7 bases). The receptor was derived from a human donor who donated a stem cell graft to a child with acute lymphoblastic leukemia. CDR3 region: CASRTSGRGISEQYF. CDR3 nucleotide sequence: TGTGCCAGTAGGACCTCGGGGAGGGGGATCTCCGAGCAGTACTTC. Drawing the rest from reference TRBV19 and TRBJ2-7, the complete variable domain is DGGITQSPKYLFRKEGQNVTLSCEQNLNHDAMYWYRQDPGQGLRLIYYSQIVNDFQKGDIAEGYSVSREKKESFPLTVTSAQKNPTAFYLCASRTSGRGISEQYFGPGTRLTVT.